This T cell receptor (beta chain) was sequenced in a study of T cells in Graves' hyperthyroidism and ophthalmopathy. Notes on the study in general: Model predictions of ophthalmopathy came a median around 6.5 months before onset. Blood also contained most expanded thyroid clonotypes above 0.001.

There are 17 residues in the CDR3. The J segment lost 2 bases and the V segment lost 1 base, leaving 9 bases of the junction unmatched. Germline V lookup: CDR1 SGHTA, CDR2 FQGNSA. Authors of the study amplified TCR beta CDR3 regions from RNA transcripts. HTBI primers drove first-round RT-PCR of the TCR CDR3. TCRdb reanalysed the multiplex PCR reads using MiXCR and keeps one entry per CDR3 protein. The profile shows around 570,000 distinct CDR3 sequences, roughly 21% of them singletons. Uncontrolled infection, other autoimmune disease, pregnancy and lactation each barred patients from inclusion. For this clonotype: Its antigen is unidentified.

The TCR comes from a man aged 40-50 years with Graves' ophthalmopathy. The J gene is TRBJ2-3, the V gene TRBV7-2; 7 nucleotides align to TRBD2. The material sequenced was blood. The CDR3 region is CASSLGSLAVYTDTQYF. The CDR3, as DNA: TGTGCCAGCAGCTTAGGTAGTCTAGCGGTTTACACAGATACGCAGTATTTT.